One and the same sample provided the 2 T cell receptor beta chains below, sequenced in a study of CD8+CD57+ T cells in acquired aplastic anemia. TCR beta VDJ and CDR3 were profiled, and genomic DNA was the template. One entry per CDR3 protein, called by TCRdb with MiXCR from the reads. The sample holds fewer than 250,000 distinct CDR3 sequences, roughly 50% seen once. Sequenced patients had shown CD8+CD57+ cell expansion by flow cytometry. The material sequenced was sorted CD4+, CD8+, or CD8+CD57+ T cells (not recorded which) from PBMCs. All receptors derive from a human donor with aplastic anemia.

This clonotype was seen more than once but under ten times. The chain links TRBV7-9 to TRBJ2-1; D is undetermined. This CDR3 is 13 amino acids long. Germline V CDR1 and CDR2: SEHNR, FQNEAQ (reference sequence). The germline V and J ends were trimmed by 4 bases and 2 bases, with 6 bases remaining between them. In DNA form, the CDR3 reads TGTGCCAGCAGCTCGAGCCCCTACAATGAGCAGTTCTTC. This encodes CASSSSPYNEQFF.

Details on this clonotype: Being one base from a much bigger clone, this may be a read error. The gene calls are TRBV7-9 and TRBJ1-2; TRBD1 might be the D (5 bases). Germline CDR1 and CDR2: SEHNR and FQNEAQ (reference sequence). The CDR3 has 15 amino acids. Trimming pared 6 bases from V and 4 bases from J, leaving 18 bases between. CDR3 in DNA: TGTGCCAGCAGTGAACTTGGGGACCCGGGCTATGGCTACACCTTC. It codes for CASSELGDPGYGYTF.